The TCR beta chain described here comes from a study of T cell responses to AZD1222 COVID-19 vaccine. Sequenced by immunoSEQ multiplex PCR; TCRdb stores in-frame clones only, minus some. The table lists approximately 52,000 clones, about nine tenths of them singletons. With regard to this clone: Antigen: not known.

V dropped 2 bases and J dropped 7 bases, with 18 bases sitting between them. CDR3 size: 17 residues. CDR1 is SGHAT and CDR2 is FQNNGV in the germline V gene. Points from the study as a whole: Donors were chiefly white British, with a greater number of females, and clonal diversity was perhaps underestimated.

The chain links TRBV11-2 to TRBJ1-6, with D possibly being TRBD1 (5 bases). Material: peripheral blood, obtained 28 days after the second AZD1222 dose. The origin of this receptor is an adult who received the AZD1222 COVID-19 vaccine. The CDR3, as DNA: TGTGCCAGCAGCTTAATCCGACAAGGGACGTTAAATTCACCCCTCCACTTT. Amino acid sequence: CASSLIRQGTLNSPLHF.